The entry below describes one T cell receptor (beta chain). Its antigen remains unidentified. Researchers ran the PCR with 60 Vbeta and 13 Jbeta primers. Method: immunoSEQ multiplex PCR; TCRdb's copy keeps in-frame clones and lacks some. Of roughly 190,000 clones listed, over 65% were seen once; the top ten hold roughly 3.1%. CDR3 length: 24 residues. Germline V gene lookup returns CDR1 MDHEN and CDR2 SYDVKM. The trim removed 3 bases at V and 5 bases at J, leaving 34 bases unmatched. These data belong to a study of cytomegalovirus exposure and HLA in healthy donors. Study-level findings and limits: Roughly uniform depth of sequencing across donors was assumed in presence/absence analyses. Accurate prediction of most subjects' HLA-A and HLA-B alleles from TCR beta sequences was reported. Later on, a genetic analysis was performed. It linked a missense variant in DCLRE1C with V- and J-gene trimming of TCR beta.

This sequence originates from a man aged 35 to 55 in good health and CMV-seropositive. The genes are TRBV28 and TRBJ1-2, with 9 bases aligning to TRBD1. The sample consisted of PBMCs. The CDR3 bases are TGTGCCAGCAGTTTTTCGGGCGCTGGGTCCCTACAGGGGGCAAAAACTTCAGGGACTTATGGCTACACCTTC. The encoded protein is CASSFSGAGSLQGAKTSGTYGYTF.